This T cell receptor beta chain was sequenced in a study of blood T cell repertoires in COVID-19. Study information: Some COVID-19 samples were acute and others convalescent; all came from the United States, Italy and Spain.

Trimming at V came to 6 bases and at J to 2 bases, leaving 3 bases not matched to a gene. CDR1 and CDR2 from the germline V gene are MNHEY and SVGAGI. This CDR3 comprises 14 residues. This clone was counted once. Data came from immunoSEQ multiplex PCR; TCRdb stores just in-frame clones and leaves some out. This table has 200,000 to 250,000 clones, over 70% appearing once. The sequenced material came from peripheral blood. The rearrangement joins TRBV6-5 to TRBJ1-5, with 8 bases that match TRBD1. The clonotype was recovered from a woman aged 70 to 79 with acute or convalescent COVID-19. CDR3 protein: CASRQGAGNQPQHF. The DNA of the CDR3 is TGTGCCAGCAGGCAGGGGGCGGGCAATCAGCCCCAGCATTTT.